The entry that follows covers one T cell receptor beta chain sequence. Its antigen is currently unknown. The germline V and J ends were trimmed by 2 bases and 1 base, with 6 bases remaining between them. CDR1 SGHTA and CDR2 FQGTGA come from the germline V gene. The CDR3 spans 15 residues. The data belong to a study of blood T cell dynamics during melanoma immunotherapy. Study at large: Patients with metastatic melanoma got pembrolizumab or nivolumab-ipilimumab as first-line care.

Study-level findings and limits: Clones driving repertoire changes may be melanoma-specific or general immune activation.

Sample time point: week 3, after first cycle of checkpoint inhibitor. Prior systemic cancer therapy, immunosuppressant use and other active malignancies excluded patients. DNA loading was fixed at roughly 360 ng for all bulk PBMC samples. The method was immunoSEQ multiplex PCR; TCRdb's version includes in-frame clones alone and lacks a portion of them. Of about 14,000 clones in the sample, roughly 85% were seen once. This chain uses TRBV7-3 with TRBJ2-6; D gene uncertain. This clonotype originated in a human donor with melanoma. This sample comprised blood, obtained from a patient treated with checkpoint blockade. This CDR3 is CASSLQSSGANVLTF. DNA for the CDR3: TGTGCCAGCAGCTTACAGAGTTCTGGGGCCAACGTCCTGACTTTC.